The rows below give T cell receptor beta chains drawn from one sample of a study of blood T cell repertoires in COVID-19. Profiled with immunoSEQ multiplex PCR; TCRdb holds only in-frame clones, not every one. The sample includes 330,000 or so clones, 87% of them seen just once. Input material: peripheral blood. These receptors all come from a man aged 25 to 40 with COVID-19, enrolled during active disease. Both conserved end residues are part of each CDR3. The order of the fields is clone size, D gene, J gene, V gene, CDR3 DNA, CDR3 protein. D genes are given only for firm matches. The listing skips clone size in some rows; elsewhere it reads once, few, many or a size class.

clone_size: few
d_call: TRBD2
j_call: TRBJ2-7
v_call: TRBV5-1
cdr3_nt: TGCGCCAGCAGCACCGGACTAGTCTCCTACGAGCAGTACTTC
cdr3_aa: CASSTGLVSYEQYF

clone_size: -
d_call: TRBD1
j_call: TRBJ2-7
v_call: TRBV5-1
cdr3_nt: TGCGCCAGCAGCTCATGGACAGGGAACTACGAGCAGTACTTC
cdr3_aa: CASSSWTGNYEQYF

clone_size: -
d_call: -
j_call: TRBJ1-5
v_call: TRBV19
cdr3_nt: TGTGCCAGTAGTCCTCAGTATAGCAATCAGCCCCAGCATTTT
cdr3_aa: CASSPQYSNQPQHF

clone_size: -
d_call: -
j_call: TRBJ1-2
v_call: TRBV6-1
cdr3_nt: TGTGCCAGCAGTGACACGGGGGGCCCTTCAGGGAACTATGGCTACACCTTC
cdr3_aa: CASSDTGGPSGNYGYTF

clone_size: once
d_call: TRBD1
j_call: TRBJ1-2
v_call: TRBV29-1
cdr3_nt: TGCAGCGTTGATCGTCTGGTAGAACCGGGACAGGGAAGTCATGGCTACACCTTC
cdr3_aa: CSVDRLVEPGQGSHGYTF

clone_size: once
d_call: -
j_call: TRBJ2-7
v_call: TRBV12-3/TRBV12-4
cdr3_nt: TGTGCCAGCAGTTTAAACCCCAATGGGGGCCAGTACTTC
cdr3_aa: CASSLNPNGGQYF

clone_size: -
d_call: TRBD1
j_call: TRBJ1-2
v_call: TRBV24-1
cdr3_nt: TGTGCCACCAGTGATTCTGACAGGGGCTATGGCTACACCTTC
cdr3_aa: CATSDSDRGYGYTF

clone_size: -
d_call: TRBD1
j_call: TRBJ2-7
v_call: TRBV19
cdr3_nt: TGTGCCAGTACCAACCCCCCGGACAGGGCTTCCTACGAGCAGTACTTC
cdr3_aa: CASTNPPDRASYEQYF

clone_size: -
d_call: -
j_call: TRBJ1-5
v_call: TRBV6-2/TRBV6-3
cdr3_nt: TGTGCCAGCAGTTACCGGACAATCGATCAGCCCCAGCATTTT
cdr3_aa: CASSYRTIDQPQHF

clone_size: once
d_call: TRBD1
j_call: TRBJ2-7
v_call: TRBV11-3
cdr3_nt: TGTGCCAGCAGCTTAGGACAGGGGCCCTACGAGCAGTACTTC
cdr3_aa: CASSLGQGPYEQYF

clone_size: -
d_call: TRBD1
j_call: TRBJ1-5
v_call: TRBV3-1/TRBV3-2
cdr3_nt: TGTGCCAGCAGCCAAGCGCCAGGGGGCATCCAGCCCCAGCATTTT
cdr3_aa: CASSQAPGGIQPQHF

clone_size: -
d_call: TRBD1
j_call: TRBJ1-1
v_call: TRBV3-1/TRBV3-2
cdr3_nt: TGTGCCAGCAGCCAGGGGGACAGGGGGATTCCCGAGATCCGGAACACTGAAGCTTTCTTT
cdr3_aa: CASSQGDRGIPEIRNTEAFF

clone_size: -
d_call: TRBD2
j_call: TRBJ2-7
v_call: TRBV19
cdr3_nt: TGTGCCAGTAGTATAGCGGGAGGGTACGAGCAGTACTTC
cdr3_aa: CASSIAGGYEQYF

clone_size: -
d_call: -
j_call: TRBJ2-1
v_call: TRBV7-3
cdr3_nt: TGTGCCAGCAGCCCCGGGACTCGCGATGAGCAGTTCTTC
cdr3_aa: CASSPGTRDEQFF

clone_size: -
d_call: TRBD1
j_call: TRBJ2-1
v_call: TRBV11-2
cdr3_nt: TGTGCCAGCAGCACCCGACAGGGCCTTAGCTCCTACAATGAGCAGTTCTTC
cdr3_aa: CASSTRQGLSSYNEQFF

clone_size: -
d_call: TRBD2
j_call: TRBJ2-5
v_call: TRBV3-1/TRBV3-2
cdr3_nt: TGTGCCAGCAGCCAAGATCCGACGAATAGCGGGAGGGCCGGGGAGACCCAGTACTTC
cdr3_aa: CASSQDPTNSGRAGETQYF

clone_size: -
d_call: -
j_call: TRBJ1-6
v_call: TRBV10-1
cdr3_nt: TGCGCCAGCAGGAATCCTAACAGGTGGTCCTATAATTCACCCCTCCACTTT
cdr3_aa: CASRNPNRWSYNSPLHF

clone_size: -
d_call: TRBD1
j_call: TRBJ2-7
v_call: TRBV6-2/TRBV6-3
cdr3_nt: TGTGCCAGCAGTTCCACCCCGATTGGGACAGGGCACGAGCAGTACTTC
cdr3_aa: CASSSTPIGTGHEQYF

clone_size: -
d_call: -
j_call: TRBJ1-2
v_call: TRBV6-5
cdr3_nt: TGTGCCAGCATGATCTCGAGGGGGTACTATGGCTACACCTTC
cdr3_aa: CASMISRGYYGYTF

clone_size: -
d_call: -
j_call: TRBJ2-1
v_call: TRBV5-1
cdr3_nt: TGCGCCAGCAGCTTGGTGGGAGTGGATGAGCAGTTCTTC
cdr3_aa: CASSLVGVDEQFF

clone_size: -
d_call: -
j_call: TRBJ1-2
v_call: TRBV19
cdr3_nt: TGTGCCAGTAGTATAGAGGGCTTCTATGGCTACACCTTC
cdr3_aa: CASSIEGFYGYTF

clone_size: -
d_call: TRBD2
j_call: TRBJ2-5
v_call: TRBV27
cdr3_nt: TGTGCCAGCAGCCCCCTTTGGGGAGGGGCTTATGAGACCCAGTACTTC
cdr3_aa: CASSPLWGGAYETQYF

clone_size: -
d_call: -
j_call: TRBJ1-5
v_call: TRBV7-8
cdr3_nt: TGTGCCAGCAGCCCTGACGGTAGCTATCAGCCCCAGCATTTT
cdr3_aa: CASSPDGSYQPQHF

clone_size: -
d_call: -
j_call: TRBJ1-6
v_call: TRBV3-1/TRBV3-2
cdr3_nt: TGTGCCAGCACTTACAGGGACTCACCCCTCCACTTT
cdr3_aa: CASTYRDSPLHF

clone_size: -
d_call: -
j_call: TRBJ1-3
v_call: TRBV3-1/TRBV3-2
cdr3_nt: TGTGCCAGCAGCCAACGTAGGCTAGATTCTGGAAACACCATATATTTT
cdr3_aa: CASSQRRLDSGNTIYF

clone_size: -
d_call: TRBD1
j_call: TRBJ2-7
v_call: TRBV28
cdr3_nt: TGTGCCAGCAGTTTGGGACAGGGTGGCGAGCAGTACTTC
cdr3_aa: CASSLGQGGEQYF

clone_size: -
d_call: -
j_call: TRBJ2-2
v_call: TRBV18
cdr3_nt: TGTGCCAGCTCACCACAAAGTTCACAGGCTAACACCGGGGAGCTGTTTTTT
cdr3_aa: CASSPQSSQANTGELFF

clone_size: -
d_call: TRBD2
j_call: TRBJ2-3
v_call: TRBV5-4
cdr3_nt: TGTGCCAGCAGCCCCGGGGGGAACAGGCCTGAGGATTTT
cdr3_aa: CASSPGGNRPEDF

clone_size: -
d_call: TRBD1
j_call: TRBJ1-4
v_call: TRBV19
cdr3_nt: TGTGCCAGTAGTGACAGGGGGCGCGTGGATGAAAAACTGTTTTTT
cdr3_aa: CASSDRGRVDEKLFF

clone_size: -
d_call: TRBD1
j_call: TRBJ1-2
v_call: TRBV6-1
cdr3_nt: TGTGCCAGCAGTGAACCTTCCAGGGGGAAAGTCTATGGCTACACCTTC
cdr3_aa: CASSEPSRGKVYGYTF

clone_size: few
d_call: -
j_call: TRBJ2-7
v_call: TRBV7-3
cdr3_nt: TGTGCCAGCAGCCAGGGGCCGCGCTACGAGCAGTACTTC
cdr3_aa: CASSQGPRYEQYF

clone_size: -
d_call: -
j_call: TRBJ2-7
v_call: TRBV15
cdr3_nt: TGTGCCACCAGCAGGAGGACGGGGGTCCGGATCTACGAGCAGTACTTC
cdr3_aa: CATSRRTGVRIYEQYF

clone_size: few
d_call: -
j_call: TRBJ1-5
v_call: TRBV2
cdr3_nt: TGTGCCAGCAGTGAAGGGGGGGGCGCGCAGCCCCAGCATTTT
cdr3_aa: CASSEGGGAQPQHF

clone_size: -
d_call: TRBD2
j_call: TRBJ2-3
v_call: TRBV5-5
cdr3_nt: TGTGCCAGCAGCTTGAGGCGGGGGGGCACAGATACGCAGTATTTT
cdr3_aa: CASSLRRGGTDTQYF

clone_size: -
d_call: -
j_call: TRBJ2-2
v_call: TRBV9
cdr3_nt: TGTGCCAGCAGCGTAGAGCTGCGAGACACCGGGGAGCTGTTTTTT
cdr3_aa: CASSVELRDTGELFF

clone_size: -
d_call: TRBD2
j_call: TRBJ2-1
v_call: TRBV6-5
cdr3_nt: TGTGCCAGCAGTTCCATTAGCGGGAGTACCTACAATGAGCAGTTCTTC
cdr3_aa: CASSSISGSTYNEQFF

clone_size: -
d_call: -
j_call: TRBJ2-7
v_call: TRBV29-1
cdr3_nt: TGCAGCGTTGTGAAGGAGGCATATACCTACGAGCAGTACTTC
cdr3_aa: CSVVKEAYTYEQYF

clone_size: -
d_call: -
j_call: TRBJ2-2
v_call: TRBV19
cdr3_nt: TGTGCCAGTACCGCGGGCAGGGGCGGTTCCGGGGAGCTGTTTTTT
cdr3_aa: CASTAGRGGSGELFF

clone_size: -
d_call: TRBD1
j_call: TRBJ2-1
v_call: TRBV11-3
cdr3_nt: TGTGCCAGCAGCCCAGCCGGGACAGGGACCAATGAGCAGTTCTTC
cdr3_aa: CASSPAGTGTNEQFF

clone_size: -
d_call: -
j_call: TRBJ1-1
v_call: TRBV20-1
cdr3_nt: TGCAGTGCTAGCAGGAACACTGAAGCTTTCTTT
cdr3_aa: CSASRNTEAFF

clone_size: -
d_call: -
j_call: TRBJ2-1
v_call: TRBV7-3
cdr3_nt: TGTGCCAGCAGCTTATTCTCGATGCAGATTCCTGCCACAATCAATGAGCAGTTCTTC
cdr3_aa: CASSLFSMQIPATINEQFF

clone_size: -
d_call: -
j_call: TRBJ2-2
v_call: TRBV7-3
cdr3_nt: TGTGCCAGCAGCCTTGAAAGACAGAACACCGGGGAGCTGTTTTTT
cdr3_aa: CASSLERQNTGELFF

clone_size: once
d_call: -
j_call: TRBJ2-5
v_call: TRBV5-1
cdr3_nt: TGCGCCAGCAGCACCATAGCGGCCCAAGAGACCCAGTACTTC
cdr3_aa: CASSTIAAQETQYF

clone_size: -
d_call: -
j_call: TRBJ2-5
v_call: TRBV11-3
cdr3_nt: TGTGCCAGCAGCGCGAGAGAGGGTTCGGGGCAAGAGACCCAGTACTTC
cdr3_aa: CASSAREGSGQETQYF

clone_size: -
d_call: TRBD1
j_call: TRBJ1-4
v_call: TRBV7-9
cdr3_nt: TGTGCCAGCAGCTCCGGACAGGGACCTTTTAATGAAAAACTGTTTTTT
cdr3_aa: CASSSGQGPFNEKLFF

clone_size: -
d_call: -
j_call: TRBJ2-7
v_call: TRBV7-8
cdr3_nt: TGTGCCAGCAGCTTAGGGACGGGGACCTACGAGCAGTACTTC
cdr3_aa: CASSLGTGTYEQYF

clone_size: -
d_call: TRBD1
j_call: TRBJ2-7
v_call: TRBV19
cdr3_nt: TGTGCCAGTAGTGTCGGGACAGCGACCTACGAGCAGTACTTC
cdr3_aa: CASSVGTATYEQYF

clone_size: -
d_call: TRBD1
j_call: TRBJ2-7
v_call: TRBV9
cdr3_nt: TGTGCCAGCAGCGAACTACAGGGGGGCGAGCAGTACTTC
cdr3_aa: CASSELQGGEQYF

clone_size: -
d_call: -
j_call: TRBJ2-1
v_call: TRBV7-2
cdr3_nt: TGTGCCAGCAGCTTAGCGCGGGTTGATGAGCAGTTCTTC
cdr3_aa: CASSLARVDEQFF

clone_size: -
d_call: TRBD2
j_call: TRBJ2-6
v_call: TRBV6-6
cdr3_nt: TGTGCCAGCAGCCGAAGCGGGGGTTCATCCAACTCTGGGGCCAACGTCCTGACTTTC
cdr3_aa: CASSRSGGSSNSGANVLTF

clone_size: -
d_call: -
j_call: TRBJ2-5
v_call: TRBV20-1
cdr3_nt: TGCAGTGCTAGTCCGCAATCAGGAAAAAAAATTCAAGAGACCCAGTACTTC
cdr3_aa: CSASPQSGKKIQETQYF

clone_size: -
d_call: -
j_call: TRBJ1-3
v_call: TRBV6-2/TRBV6-3
cdr3_nt: TGTGCCAGCAGTTACTCGAACCCTCGGGGAGATGGAAACACCATATATTTT
cdr3_aa: CASSYSNPRGDGNTIYF

clone_size: -
d_call: TRBD1
j_call: TRBJ2-5
v_call: TRBV27
cdr3_nt: TGTGCCAGCAGTACCTCGACAGGGCATGGAGAGACCCAGTACTTC
cdr3_aa: CASSTSTGHGETQYF